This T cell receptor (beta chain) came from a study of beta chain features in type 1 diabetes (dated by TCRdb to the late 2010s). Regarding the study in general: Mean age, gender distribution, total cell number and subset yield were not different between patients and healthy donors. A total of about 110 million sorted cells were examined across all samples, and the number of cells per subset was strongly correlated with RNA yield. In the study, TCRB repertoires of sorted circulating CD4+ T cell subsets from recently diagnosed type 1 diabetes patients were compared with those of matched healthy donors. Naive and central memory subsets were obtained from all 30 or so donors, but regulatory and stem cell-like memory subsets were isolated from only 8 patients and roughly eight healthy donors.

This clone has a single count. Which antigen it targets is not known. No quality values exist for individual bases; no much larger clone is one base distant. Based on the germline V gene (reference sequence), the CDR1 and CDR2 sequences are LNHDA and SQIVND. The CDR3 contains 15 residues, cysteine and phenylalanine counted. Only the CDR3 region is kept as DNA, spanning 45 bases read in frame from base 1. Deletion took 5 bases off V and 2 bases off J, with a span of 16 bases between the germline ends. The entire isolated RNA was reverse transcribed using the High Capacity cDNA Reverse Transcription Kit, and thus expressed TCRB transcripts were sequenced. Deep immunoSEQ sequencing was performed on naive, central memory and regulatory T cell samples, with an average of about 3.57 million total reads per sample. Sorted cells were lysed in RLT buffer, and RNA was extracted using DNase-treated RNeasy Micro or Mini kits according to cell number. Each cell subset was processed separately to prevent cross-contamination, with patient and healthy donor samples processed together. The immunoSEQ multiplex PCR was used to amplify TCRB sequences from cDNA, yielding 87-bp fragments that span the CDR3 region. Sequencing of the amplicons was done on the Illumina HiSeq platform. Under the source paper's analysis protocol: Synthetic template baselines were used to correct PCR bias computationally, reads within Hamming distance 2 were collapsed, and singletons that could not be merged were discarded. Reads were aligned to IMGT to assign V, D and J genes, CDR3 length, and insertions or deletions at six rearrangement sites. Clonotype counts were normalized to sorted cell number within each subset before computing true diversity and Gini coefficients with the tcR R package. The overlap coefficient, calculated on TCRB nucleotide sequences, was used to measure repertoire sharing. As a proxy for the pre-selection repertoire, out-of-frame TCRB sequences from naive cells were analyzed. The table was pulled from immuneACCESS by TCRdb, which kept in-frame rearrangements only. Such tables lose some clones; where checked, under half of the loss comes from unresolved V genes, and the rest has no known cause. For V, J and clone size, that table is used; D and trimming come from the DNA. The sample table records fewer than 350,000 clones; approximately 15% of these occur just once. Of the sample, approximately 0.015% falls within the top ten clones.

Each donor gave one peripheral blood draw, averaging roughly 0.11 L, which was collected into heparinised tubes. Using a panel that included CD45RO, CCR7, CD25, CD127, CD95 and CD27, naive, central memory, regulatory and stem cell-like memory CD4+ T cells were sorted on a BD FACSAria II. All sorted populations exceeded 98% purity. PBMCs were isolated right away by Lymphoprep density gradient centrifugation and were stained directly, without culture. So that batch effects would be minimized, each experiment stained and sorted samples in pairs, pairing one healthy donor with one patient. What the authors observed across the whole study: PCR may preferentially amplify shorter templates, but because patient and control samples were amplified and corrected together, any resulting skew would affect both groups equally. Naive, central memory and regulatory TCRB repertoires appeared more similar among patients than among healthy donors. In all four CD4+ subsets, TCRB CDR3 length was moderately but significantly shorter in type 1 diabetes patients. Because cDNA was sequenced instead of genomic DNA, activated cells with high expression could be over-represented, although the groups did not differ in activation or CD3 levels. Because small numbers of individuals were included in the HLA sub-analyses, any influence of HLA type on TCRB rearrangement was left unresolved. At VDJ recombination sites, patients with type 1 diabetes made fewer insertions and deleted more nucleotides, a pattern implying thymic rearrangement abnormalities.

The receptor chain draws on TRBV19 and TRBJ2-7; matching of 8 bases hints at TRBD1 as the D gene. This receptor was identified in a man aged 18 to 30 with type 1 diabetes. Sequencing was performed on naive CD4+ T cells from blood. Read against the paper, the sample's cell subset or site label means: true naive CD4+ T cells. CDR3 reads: CASSPRQGTTYEQYF. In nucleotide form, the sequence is TGTGCCAGTAGTCCAAGACAGGGGACTACCTACGAGCAGTACTTC.